Shown below are 27 T cell receptor beta chains from a single sample sequenced in a study of T-cell reconstitution after alpha-beta-depleted transplantation in children. The library targeted TCRbeta and was prepared with unique molecular identifiers. Via MiXCR, TCRdb re-called the PCR reads, giving one row per CDR3 protein. The repertoire holds about 91,000 distinct CDR3 sequences, with approximately 8.4% as singletons. The source was PBMCs from the stem cell graft donor, collected from the stem cell graft. The receptors come from a human donor who donated a stem cell graft to a child with congenital amegakaryocytic thrombocytopenia.

This clonotype was observed at least ten times. In DNA, the CDR3 is TGTGCCAGCAGTACGGAGACAGAACCTATGAACACTGAAGCTTTCTTT. Translation gives CASSTETEPMNTEAFF. The chain combines TRBV6-5 with TRBJ1-1, with D tentatively TRBD1 (5 bases). V shed 5 bases and J shed 0 bases, with 16 bases lying between them. This CDR3 has 16 amino acids. Germline CDR1 and CDR2: MNHEY and SVGAGI.

This chain links TRBV4-3 with TRBJ2-3; no definite D call. This CDR3 comprises 15 residues. V lost 0 bases to trimming and J lost 0 bases, with 7 bases between them. The germline V gene encodes CDR1 LGHNA and CDR2 YSLEER. The CDR3 nucleotides read TGCGCCAGCAGCCAAGATGGAAAGAGCACAGATACGCAGTATTTT. This translates into CASSQDGKSTDTQYF.

This clonotype was counted ten times or more. The V gene is TRBV11-2, the J gene TRBJ2-7; a possible D gene is TRBD2 (5 bases). Germline lookup yields CDR1 SGHAT and CDR2 FQNNGV. Trimming stripped 5 bases from V and 0 bases from J, with 8 bases between. The CDR3 is made up of 13 amino acids. This CDR3 is CASSGGLSYEQYF. In DNA, the CDR3 is TGTGCCAGCAGCGGCGGGCTCTCCTACGAGCAGTACTTC. Variable domain in full (rest from reference TRBV11-2 and TRBJ2-7): EAGVAQSPRYKIIEKRQSVAFWCNPISGHATLYWYQQILGQGPKLLIQFQNNGVVDDSQLPKDRFSAERLKGVDSTLKIQPAKLEDSAVYLCASSGGLSYEQYFGPGTRLTVT.

This clonotype was counted ten times or more. The chain combines TRBV4-2 with TRBJ2-2; D could derive from TRBD1 or TRBD2 (5 bases each). Trimming shortened V by 1 base and J by 5 bases, and 23 bases separated the two germline ends. The CDR3 length is 19 residues. Germline CDR1 LGHNA, CDR2 YNFKEQ. CDR3 in DNA: TGTGCCAGCAGCCAAGGATTTGGGGGAAGGGAGAGAGAAACCGGGGAGCTGTTTTTT. As protein: CASSQGFGGRERETGELFF.

Ten or more counts support this clonotype. The genes are TRBV28 and TRBJ2-1; 9 bases map to TRBD2. With 3 bases clipped from V and 7 bases from J, the junction kept 7 bases outside the gene matches. Germline V lookup: CDR1 MDHEN, CDR2 SYDVKM. There are 15 residues in the CDR3. The CDR3 coding sequence is TGTGCCAGCAGTTTTTCGGGACTAGCTTGGAATGAGCAGTTCTTC. It is translated as CASSFSGLAWNEQFF.

This clonotype was detected ten times or more. The chain couples TRBV30 to TRBJ1-1; 8 positions match TRBD1. Germline-derived CDR1 and CDR2 are GTSNPN and SVGIG (reference sequence). The length of the CDR3 is 16 residues. J was trimmed by 0 bases and V by 3 bases; bases with no gene match: 9. CDR3: CAWRLQGGPLNTEAFF. CDR3 bases: TGTGCCTGGAGGCTACAGGGGGGGCCTTTGAACACTGAAGCTTTCTTT. The complete variable domain, with remaining parts taken from reference TRBV30 and TRBJ1-1, reads SQTIHQWPATLVQPVGSPLSLECTVEGTSNPNLYWYRQAAGRGLQLLFYSVGIGQISSEVPQNLSASRPQDRQFILSSKKLLLSDSGFYLCAWRLQGGPLNTEAFFGQGTRLTVV.

The sample holds a few counts of this clonotype. The rearrangement uses TRBV7-2 and TRBJ2-1; D ambiguous. The germline V gene encodes CDR1 SGHTA and CDR2 FQGNSA. The V end lost 5 bases, the J end lost 3 bases, and 11 bases lay between the germline ends. This CDR3 is 14 amino acids long. The CDR3 region has the DNA TGTGCCAGCAGCACCGTCCCAGGCTACAATGAGCAGTTCTTC. As protein: CASSTVPGYNEQFF.

This clonotype came up many times. J is TRBJ1-2 and V is TRBV20-1; D gene unclear. V was pared by 3 bases and J by 8 bases, with 22 bases between. Looked up from germline, CDR1 is DFQATT and CDR2 is SNEGSKA (reference sequence). The CDR3 consists of 15 residues. CDR3 sequence (DNA): TGCAGTGCTAGTTCGCGAGAGAGGGCGTTCCGGGGCTACACCTTC. Encoded protein: CSASSRERAFRGYTF.

This clonotype came up many times. J is TRBJ2-7 and V is TRBV11-2; 12 positions agree with TRBD2. The length of the CDR3 is 15 residues. Trimming cost V 5 bases and J 3 bases; bases outside gene matches: 5. The germline V gene has CDR1 SGHAT and CDR2 FQNNGV. In DNA, the CDR3 is TGTGCCAGCAGCCTCGGGACTAGCGGGCACTACGAGCAGTACTTC. Translating it yields CASSLGTSGHYEQYF.

This clonotype was seen at least ten times. The J gene is TRBJ2-1, the V gene TRBV4-1; either TRBD1 or TRBD2 may fit D (7 bases each). The CDR3 is 16 amino acids. Looked up from germline, CDR1 is MGHRA and CDR2 is YSYEKL. V was trimmed by 1 base and J by 5 bases, leaving 15 bases between them. CDR3 bases: TGCGCCAGCAGCCAAGTACCAGGGGGGGTCCACAATGAGCAGTTCTTC. Amino acids: CASSQVPGGVHNEQFF.

The chain links TRBV29-1 to TRBJ1-2; D possibly corresponds to TRBD1 (6 bases). Deletions cut 4 bases from V and 4 bases from J, with 16 bases between. CDR1 is SQVTM and CDR2 is ANQGSEA in the germline V gene. The CDR3 has 14 residues. The CDR3 nucleotides are TGCAGCGTTGTATCCTGGGGGGCGGTCTATGGCTACACCTTC. It specifies CSVVSWGAVYGYTF.

The rearrangement uses TRBV7-6 and TRBJ1-4; D is undetermined. V was trimmed by 1 base and J by 7 bases, leaving 16 bases between them. Germline V gene data show CDR1 as SGHVS and CDR2 as FNYEAQ. The CDR3 totals 16 residues. Here the CDR3 DNA reads TGTGCCAGCAGCTTAGGAAATGGGCTCGCGCGTGAAAAACTGTTTTTT. Translation gives CASSLGNGLAREKLFF.

This clonotype has a count of ten or more. The chain couples TRBV5-1 to TRBJ1-2, with a weak D call TRBD1 (6 bases). V lost 0 bases and J lost 8, with 23 bases in between. Germline CDR1 is SGHRS and CDR2 is YFSETQ. The CDR3 consists of 17 residues. CDR3 loop: CASSLGFPGVATSGYTF. In nucleotides, the CDR3 is TGCGCCAGCAGCTTGGGGTTTCCAGGGGTGGCGACATCCGGCTACACCTTC. Based on the CDR3 plus reference TRBV5-1 and TRBJ1-2, the full variable domain is KAGVTQTPRYLIKTRGQQVTLSCSPISGHRSVSWYQQTPGQGLQFLFEYFSETQRNKGNFPGRFSGRQFSNSRSEMNVSTLELGDSALYLCASSLGFPGVATSGYTFGSGTRLTVV.

This clonotype was counted at least ten times. The rearrangement uses TRBV4-3 and TRBJ2-3; TRBD1 matches at 8 bases. The CDR3 length is 17 residues. Per germline, CDR1 LGHNA and CDR2 YSLEER. After removal of 0 bases from V and 3 bases from J, the junction contained 8 bases not matched to a gene. CDR3 residues: CASSQDTIRTGTDTQYF. The CDR3 DNA reads TGCGCCAGCAGCCAAGATACGATCCGGACAGGGACAGATACGCAGTATTTT.

This clonotype occurred many times. J is TRBJ1-2 and V is TRBV5-5; the match to TRBD1 covers 7 bases. Germline lookup yields CDR1 SGHKS and CDR2 YYEKEE (reference sequence). There are 12 residues in the CDR3. V shed 1 base and J 7 bases; nucleotides not matched to a gene: 1. The CDR3 is CASSLTGAGYTF. The CDR3 DNA follows: TGTGCCAGCAGCTTGACAGGGGCTGGCTACACCTTC.

This clonotype appeared many times. This chain connects TRBV7-6 to TRBJ2-1; D remains unclear. The CDR3 contains 13 residues. V was pared by 2 bases and J by 3 bases, with 5 bases between. Germline V gene data show CDR1 as SGHVS and CDR2 as FNYEAQ. In DNA, the CDR3 is TGTGCCAGCAGCTTATCCGTCTACAATGAGCAGTTCTTC. As protein: CASSLSVYNEQFF.

This clonotype has at least ten counts. The rearrangement links TRBV3-1 to TRBJ2-7, with D perhaps TRBD2 (5 bases). CDR1 is LGHDT and CDR2 is YNNKEL in the germline V gene (reference sequence). V was shortened by 1 base and J by 0 bases, with 10 bases between the two germline ends. This CDR3 contains 15 residues. The CDR3 protein is CASSQGARGSYEQYF. The CDR3 DNA sequence: TGTGCCAGCAGCCAAGGAGCTCGGGGCTCCTACGAGCAGTACTTC.

V and J are TRBV19 and TRBJ2-1, with D perhaps matching TRBD1 or TRBD2 (6 bases each). The V end was cut by 3 bases, the J end by 11 bases, with 8 bases between. Germline lookup yields CDR1 LNHDA and CDR2 SQIVND (reference sequence). The CDR3 length is 11 residues. The CDR3 DNA is TGTGCCAGTAGTATCGGGGGCCAGCAGTTCTTC. Translation: CASSIGGQQFF.

This clonotype has at least ten counts. The chain has TRBV12-3 or TRBV12-4 and TRBJ2-1, with TRBD2 matching 10 bases. This CDR3 has 15 amino acids. Germline trimming cut 3 bases from V and 8 bases from J; bases unmatched to any gene: 7. CDR3 bases: TGTGCCAGCAGTTTTGGTACTAGCGGGACGTATGAGCAGTTCTTC. It is translated as CASSFGTSGTYEQFF.

The chain is built from TRBV7-9 and TRBJ2-5; maybe TRBD2 (6 bases). Germline-derived CDR1 and CDR2 are SEHNR and FQNEAQ (reference sequence). V gave up 8 bases and J gave up 3 bases, with 13 bases separating them. CDR3 length: 13 amino acids. The CDR3 spells CASGPRGEETQYF. CDR3 DNA sequence: TGTGCCAGCGGTCCGCGGGGAGAAGAGACCCAGTACTTC.

There are a few counts of this clonotype. The chain has TRBV3-1 and TRBJ2-5; possibly TRBD1 for D (6 bases). Trimming removed 4 bases at V and 3 bases at J, with 15 bases between. The CDR3 has 15 residues. The germline V gene has CDR1 LGHDT and CDR2 YNNKEL (reference sequence). CDR3 sequence: CASSLTGSEEETQYF. DNA for the CDR3: TGTGCCAGCAGCCTTACAGGGTCGGAAGAAGAGACCCAGTACTTC.

At least ten counts were recorded for this clonotype. J is TRBJ1-1 and V is TRBV6-5; possibly TRBD1 for D (5 bases). Germline assignment: CDR1 MNHEY and CDR2 SVGAGI. The CDR3 spans 11 residues. Trimming removed 8 bases from V and 4 bases from J, with 8 bases in between. The CDR3 region has the DNA TGTGCCAGCCGGAGGGGCACTGAAGCTTTCTTT. The encoded protein is CASRRGTEAFF.

The table lists this clonotype with many counts. The CDR3: CASTPARGGYTF. For the CDR3, the DNA is TGTGCCAGCACCCCGGCTCGGGGTGGCTACACCTTC. The genes are TRBV12-3 or TRBV12-4 and TRBJ1-2, with D uncertain. The V gene lost 7 bases and the J gene lost 7 bases, with 13 bases spanning the gap. This CDR3 comprises 12 residues.

This clonotype was found many times. The V gene is TRBV6-5, the J gene TRBJ1-1; D possibly corresponds to TRBD1 (5 bases). The CDR3 sequence is 15 residues long. Germline CDR1 and CDR2: MNHEY and SVGAGI. Trimming left V 4 bases short and J 4 bases short, with 16 bases between. The CDR3: CASSSPNAGLTEAFF. CDR3 DNA sequence: TGTGCCAGCAGTTCTCCAAACGCAGGGCTCACTGAAGCTTTCTTT.

This chain links TRBV18 with TRBJ2-1; D remains unclear. In germline, CDR1 is KGHSH, CDR2 LQKENI. The length of the CDR3 is 14 residues. Trimming cost V 1 base and J 7 bases, with 11 bases left between them. The CDR3 loop reads CASSPLSLGNEQFF. The CDR3 coding sequence is TGTGCCAGCTCACCACTCTCTTTGGGTAATGAGCAGTTCTTC.

This clonotype was counted a few times. This chain connects TRBV2 to TRBJ1-5; D unclear. The CDR3 is 13 residues long. Germline CDR1 reads SNHLY; CDR2 reads FYNNEI. Deletions cut 6 bases from V and 4 bases from J, with 10 bases between. For the CDR3, the DNA is TGTGCCAGCAGAGCTTGGGATAATCAGCCCCAGCATTTT. This codes for CASRAWDNQPQHF.

The table lists this clonotype with a few counts. For the CDR3, the DNA is TGTGCCTGGAGTGTGGCTGGTAACTATGGCTACACCTTC. It specifies CAWSVAGNYGYTF. This chain joins TRBV30 and TRBJ1-2; D unclear. CDR1 and CDR2 from the germline V gene are GTSNPN and SVGIG (reference sequence). With 0 bases removed from V and 1 base from J, the gap between germline ends came to 6 bases. The CDR3 contains 13 residues.